This T cell receptor (beta chain) derives from a study of T cell repertoires in cytomegalovirus infection. Using its own MiXCR run on the reads, TCRdb lists one record per CDR3 protein. This sample has about half a million distinct CDR3 sequences, with about 33% found just once. This clonotype was observed a few times. Its antigen is as yet unknown. The clonotype comes from a human donor in good health (CMV status not recorded). Some clones in this sample may be carry-over from other donors' samples. The material sequenced was cultured PBMCs, taken from culture after CMV antigen stimulation.

DNA for the CDR3: TGTGCCAGCAGCCGCGACGGGTACGAGCAGTACGTC. Translated, it gives CASSRDGYEQYV. V is TRBV7-9 and J is TRBJ2-7; D not resolved. Between the trimmed V and J ends, which lost 5 bases and 4 bases, there was a span of 9 bases. CDR3 length equals 12 residues. Germline-derived CDR1 and CDR2 are SEHNR and FQNEAQ (reference sequence).